The T cell receptor beta chain described here comes from a study of shared clonotypes between healthy human individuals. This clone was seen only once. Sequencing was performed with immunoSEQ multiplex PCR; in TCRdb, only in-frame clones are kept and a portion is missing. The sample holds about 2.3 million clones, 80% to 95% seen once. CDR3 size: 11 residues. Germline CDR1 is DFQATT and CDR2 is SNEGSKA (reference sequence). V was pared by 8 bases and J by 4 bases, with 4 bases of the junction left unmatched. The V gene is TRBV20-1, the J gene TRBJ2-7; 8 nucleotides match TRBD2. Input material: naive CD4+ T cells from PBMCs. This sample's subset: CD45RA+ positively selected. The source of this sequence is a man aged 18 to 29 in good health. Some clones in this sample may be carry-over from other donors' samples. The CDR3 nucleotides are TGCAGTCGGGGGGGGTGGTACGAGCAGTACTTC. Translation: CSRGGWYEQYF.